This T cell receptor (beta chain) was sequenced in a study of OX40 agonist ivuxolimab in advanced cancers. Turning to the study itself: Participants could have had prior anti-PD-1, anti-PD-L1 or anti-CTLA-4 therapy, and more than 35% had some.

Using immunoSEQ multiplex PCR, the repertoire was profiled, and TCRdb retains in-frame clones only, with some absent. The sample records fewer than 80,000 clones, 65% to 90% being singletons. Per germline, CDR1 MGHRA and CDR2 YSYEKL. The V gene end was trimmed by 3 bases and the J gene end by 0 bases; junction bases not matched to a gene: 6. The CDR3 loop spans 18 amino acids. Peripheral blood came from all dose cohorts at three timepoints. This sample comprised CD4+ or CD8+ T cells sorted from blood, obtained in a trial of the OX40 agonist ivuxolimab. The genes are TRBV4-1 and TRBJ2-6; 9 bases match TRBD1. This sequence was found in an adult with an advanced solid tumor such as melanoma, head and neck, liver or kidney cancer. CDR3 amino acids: CASSQGQGKFSGANVLTF. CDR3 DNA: TGCGCCAGCAGCCAGGGACAGGGCAAATTCTCTGGGGCCAACGTCCTGACTTTC.